This T cell receptor beta chain derives from a study of T cells in Graves' hyperthyroidism and ophthalmopathy. As for the study in general: Peripheral blood was acquired at first diagnosis, ahead of any therapy whatsoever.

Lactation, pregnancy, other autoimmune disease or uncontrolled infection led to exclusion of patients. Clinical symptoms, serum thyroxine, TRAb, thyroid ultrasound and orbital computed tomography informed diagnoses. There were TCR beta CDR3 regions amplified from RNA transcripts. The HTBI primer set drove a first-round RT-PCR of the TCR CDR3. TCRdb recomputed calls from the multiplex PCR reads with MiXCR, one row per CDR3 protein. Of about 350,000 distinct CDR3 sequences listed, roughly 15% are singletons. The V gene end was trimmed by 5 bases and the J gene end by 8 bases; junction bases not matched to a gene: 3. Germline-derived CDR1 and CDR2 are DFQATT and SNEGSKA (reference sequence). The CDR3 runs to 12 residues. This clonotype was detected a few times. The antigen remains unidentified. General observations from the study: A model of 13 V-J pairs discriminated ophthalmopathy from stable hyperthyroidism.

The sequence was collected from a woman aged 40 to 55 with Graves' ophthalmopathy. The sample comprised blood. J is TRBJ2-7 and V is TRBV20-1; 13 bases are shared with TRBD2. This chain's CDR3 is CSAGLAGVKQYF. CDR3 coding DNA: TGCAGTGCTGGACTAGCGGGAGTCAAGCAGTACTTC.